What follows are 22 T cell receptor beta chains derived from one specimen sequenced in a study of T cell repertoires in cytomegalovirus infection. One entry per CDR3 protein results from TCRdb running MiXCR on the reads. The top ten clones hold roughly 16% of a sample with some 500,000 distinct CDR3 sequences, 30% to 35% of them seen once. Their antigen targets remain unknown. The sample in question was cultured PBMCs, obtained from culture after CMV antigen stimulation. These receptor sequences come from a human donor in good health (CMV status not recorded). Some clones in this sample may be carry-over from other donors' samples.

The chain employs TRBV24-1 and TRBJ2-4, with TRBD1 matching over 7 bases. The CDR3 runs 18 residues. The germline V gene encodes CDR1 KGHDR and CDR2 SFDVKD. V was clipped by 4 bases and J by 2 bases; unmatched bases: 13. CDR3 nucleotides: TGTGCCACCAGTGACGCTACAGGGGACGTTGTTACCAAAAACATTCAGTACTTC. The encoded protein is CATSDATGDVVTKNIQYF.

The genes are TRBV4-3 and TRBJ2-7; 8 nucleotides line up with TRBD2. The CDR3 covers 16 residues. V was clipped by 0 bases and J by 2 bases; unmatched bases: 6. CDR1 and CDR2 (germline): LGHNA, YSLEER. The CDR3: CASSQERIAGTYEQYF. The DNA for the CDR3 is TGCGCCAGCAGCCAAGAGAGGATAGCGGGAACCTACGAGCAGTACTTC.

The chain joins TRBV6-5 to TRBJ2-2; D is perhaps TRBD1 (6 bases). The V gene's germline CDR1 is MNHEY and CDR2 SVGAGI. This CDR3 is 17 amino acids long. V was trimmed by 2 bases and J by 3 bases, leaving 16 bases between them. The CDR3 DNA reads TGTGCCAGCAGTTACGGGCCAGGGGTGGGATACACCGGGGAGCTGTTTTTT. Residues: CASSYGPGVGYTGELFF.

This chain uses TRBV28 with TRBJ2-7; maybe TRBD1 (8 bases). V was shortened by 8 bases and J by 4 bases, with 30 bases between the two germline ends. The CDR3 totals 18 residues. Per germline, CDR1 MDHEN and CDR2 SYDVKM. The CDR3: CASWGGLNRDRMRYEQYF. In DNA form, the CDR3 reads TGTGCCAGCTGGGGGGGCCTAAACCGGGACAGGATGAGGTACGAGCAGTACTTC.

The V gene is TRBV20-1, the J gene TRBJ2-3; 9 nucleotides agree with TRBD2. The CDR3 totals 13 residues. The germline gives CDR1 DFQATT, CDR2 SNEGSKA (reference sequence). With V trimmed by 6 bases and J by 2 bases, 3 bases remained unmatched. CDR3 in amino acids: CSALAGLTDTQYF. In DNA, the CDR3 is TGCAGTGCCCTAGCGGGGCTCACAGATACGCAGTATTTT.

This clonotype was seen only once. This chain joins TRBV30 and TRBJ1-4; no firm D call. V was cut by 0 bases and J by 8 bases, with 4 bases left in between. CDR3 length: 11 residues. Looked up from germline, CDR1 is GTSNPN and CDR2 is SVGIG (reference sequence). The CDR3 protein is CAWSVGEKLFF. The CDR3, as DNA: TGTGCCTGGAGTGTAGGAGAAAAACTGTTTTTT.

This clonotype was seen many times. The V gene is TRBV7-6, the J gene TRBJ1-1; no clear D. V was shortened by 1 base and J by 5 bases, with 8 bases between the two germline ends. The germline CDR1 and CDR2 sequences are SGHVS and FNYEAQ. CDR3 length equals 13 residues. CDR3 amino acids: CASSLEEGTEAFF. The CDR3, as DNA: TGTGCCAGCAGCTTAGAAGAAGGGACTGAAGCTTTCTTT.

The sample holds a few counts of this clonotype. This chain links TRBV11-2 with TRBJ1-4, with D uncertain. V was trimmed by 6 bases and J by 0 bases, leaving 5 bases between them. The CDR3 runs to 13 residues. Germline values: CDR1 SGHAT, CDR2 FQNNGV. The CDR3 protein is CASRRTTNEKLFF. The CDR3 bases are TGTGCCAGCAGGAGGACAACTAATGAAAAACTGTTTTTT.

V and J are TRBV5-1 and TRBJ1-1; 7 bases map to TRBD1. J lost 0 bases, V lost 5 bases, and 13 bases had no gene match. Per germline, CDR1 SGHRS and CDR2 YFSETQ. The CDR3 has 17 residues. CDR3 in amino acids: CASRGQARHPVNTEAFF. The CDR3, as DNA: TGCGCCAGCAGAGGACAGGCACGCCACCCGGTGAACACTGAAGCTTTCTTT.

This clonotype occurred a few times. The chain combines TRBV6-6 with TRBJ1-3, with D possibly TRBD1 on 5 matching bases. Per germline, CDR1 MNHNY and CDR2 SVGAGI (reference sequence). The CDR3 has 16 residues. Trimming cost V 1 base and J 1 base, with 11 bases left between them. The CDR3 spells CASSYLDAGSGNTIYF. The CDR3 bases are TGTGCCAGCAGTTACTTGGACGCAGGGTCTGGAAACACCATATATTTT.

The chain links TRBV7-6 to TRBJ1-2, with 7 bases fitting TRBD1. Losses at the gene ends were 5 bases for V and 5 bases for J; bases not matched to a gene: 11. The CDR3 runs 15 residues. Per the germline V gene, CDR1 is SGHVS and CDR2 is FNYEAQ. The DNA of the CDR3 is TGTGCCAGCAGCCGGGTCTTTGAGGGGGCTTATGGCTACACCTTC. Protein sequence: CASSRVFEGAYGYTF. The full variable domain, its missing parts supplied by reference TRBV7-6 and TRBJ1-2, is GAGVSQSPRYKVTKRGQDVALRCDPISGHVSLYWYRQALGQGPEFLTYFNYEAQQDKSGLPNDRFSAERPEGSISTLTIQRTEQRDSAMYRCASSRVFEGAYGYTFGSGTRLTVV.

The chain is built from TRBV6-8 and TRBJ1-2, with TRBD1 identical over 10 bases. CDR1 is MNHGY and CDR2 is SAAAGT in the germline V gene. Germline trimming cut 0 bases from V and 6 bases from J; bases unmatched to any gene: 4. This CDR3 is built from 15 residues. CDR3: CASSYSGQGIHGYTF. DNA for the CDR3: TGTGCCAGCAGTTACTCGGGACAGGGGATCCATGGCTACACCTTC.

The V gene is TRBV6-1, the J gene TRBJ2-2, with 11 bases that match TRBD2. The V gene end was trimmed by 6 bases and the J gene end by 0 bases; junction bases not matched to a gene: 12. This CDR3 is 19 amino acids long. The V gene's germline CDR1 is MNHNS and CDR2 SASEGT. The CDR3 bases are TGTGCCAGCAGGACGGGACTAGCGGCATTTACTACGAACACCGGGGAGCTGTTTTTT. Residues: CASRTGLAAFTTNTGELFF.

Judged by abundance, this clonotype is medium-sized (0.01 to 0.1%). The V gene is TRBV5-6, the J gene TRBJ1-2; perhaps TRBD1 as D (6 bases). V was pared by 1 base and J by 4 bases, with 11 bases between. From germline, CDR1 is SGHDT and CDR2 YYEEEE. The CDR3 extends over 14 amino acids. The CDR3 protein is CASSLPGGGYGYTF. The CDR3 bases are TGTGCCAGCAGCTTGCCCGGGGGCGGCTATGGCTACACCTTC.

J is TRBJ2-7 and V is TRBV5-1, with TRBD2 as a possible D gene (6 bases). CDR1 and CDR2 from the germline V gene are SGHRS and YFSETQ. V shed 0 bases and J shed 3 bases, with 13 bases lying between them. The CDR3 loop spans 15 amino acids. The CDR3 DNA reads TGCGCCAGCAGCTTGGATCGCCCGGAGGGCTACGAGCAGTACTTC. This gives the protein CASSLDRPEGYEQYF.

The DNA of the CDR3 is TGTGCCAGGGGGATAGCGGCTAATGAAGAGACCCAGTACTTC. This codes for CARGIAANEETQYF. V is TRBV6-5 and J is TRBJ2-5; perhaps TRBD2 as D (6 bases). Trimming took 9 bases from V and 3 from J, leaving 17 bases between them. In germline, CDR1 is MNHEY, CDR2 SVGAGI. The CDR3 length is 14 residues.

This clonotype was observed many times. CDR3 DNA: TGTGCCAGCAGTTTTCAGGAGGTGAGCCACACTGAAGCTTTCTTT. Its protein is CASSFQEVSHTEAFF. The chain combines TRBV2 with TRBJ1-1; no firm D call. V dropped 5 bases and J dropped 3 bases, with 16 bases sitting between them. CDR3 length: 15 residues. Germline values: CDR1 SNHLY, CDR2 FYNNEI.

V is TRBV19 and J is TRBJ2-1; tentative D call: TRBD2 (5 bases). Deletions cut 5 bases from V and 3 bases from J, with 20 bases between. The CDR3 has 17 amino acids. CDR1 and CDR2 from the germline V gene are LNHDA and SQIVND (reference sequence). The CDR3 protein is CASSSTLGYRGYNEQFF. The CDR3 nucleotides read TGTGCCAGTAGTTCCACCTTGGGATACCGGGGCTACAATGAGCAGTTCTTC.

The chain joins TRBV11-3 to TRBJ2-1; TRBD2 aligns across 12 bases. This CDR3 has 18 residues. V shed 5 bases, J shed 1 base, and the junction held 9 bases outside the gene matches. Germline-derived CDR1 and CDR2 are SGHNT and YENEEA. The CDR3 DNA sequence: TGTGCCAGCAGCCGACGGACTAGCGGGATCGTGTCCTACAATGAGCAGTTCTTC. Protein: CASSRRTSGIVSYNEQFF.

This clonotype was seen only once. J is TRBJ1-2 and V is TRBV13, with D possibly matching TRBD1 (5 bases). V shed 5 bases and J shed 4 bases, with 17 bases lying between them. The CDR3 length is 15 residues. Germline values: CDR1 PRHDT, CDR2 FYEKMQ (reference sequence). The CDR3 spells CASSPLNPGGYGYTF. In DNA form, the CDR3 reads TGTGCCAGCAGCCCTTTAAACCCTGGGGGCTATGGCTACACCTTC. The complete variable domain, with remaining parts taken from reference TRBV13 and TRBJ1-2, reads AAGVIQSPRHLIKEKRETATLKCYPIPRHDTVYWYQQGPGQDPQFLISFYEKMQSDKGSIPDRFSAQQFSDYHSELNMSSLELGDSALYFCASSPLNPGGYGYTFGSGTRLTVV.

The chain is built from TRBV7-8 and TRBJ1-1; TRBD1 aligns across 7 bases. The CDR3 covers 14 residues. Looked up from germline, CDR1 is SGHVS and CDR2 is FQNEAQ. Trimming cost V 1 base and J 7 bases; bases outside gene matches: 6. This chain's CDR3 is CASSLDPGQLEAFF. The CDR3 bases are TGTGCCAGCAGCTTAGATCCGGGACAGCTTGAAGCTTTCTTT.

The chain couples TRBV6-2 or TRBV6-3 to TRBJ1-1, with D possibly matching TRBD1 (6 bases). V gave up 2 bases and J gave up 1 base, with 11 bases separating them. The CDR3 runs 15 residues. Germline CDR1 is MNHEY and CDR2 is SVGEGT. The chain's CDR3 is CASSYIDRRNTEAFF. CDR3 bases: TGTGCCAGCAGTTACATAGACAGGAGGAACACTGAAGCTTTCTTT.